What follows describes a single TCR beta chain. Some clones are missing from TCRdb's copy, which holds only in-frame ones; the method was immunoSEQ multiplex PCR. This table has more than 250,000 clones, around 89% appearing once. Germline CDR1 is SGHTA and CDR2 is FQGTGA. The V and J ends lost 8 bases and 3 bases respectively, with 13 bases between them. The CDR3 runs to 13 residues. The sample belongs to a study of blood T cell repertoires in COVID-19. Study as a whole: Spain, Italy and the United States supplied samples that represented acute and convalescent COVID-19.

The source is a woman aged 25-40 years with COVID-19, enrolled during active disease. The gene calls are TRBV7-3 and TRBJ1-1; possible D gene TRBD1, 5 bases. Sequencing was done on a sample of peripheral blood. CDR3 bases: TGTGCCAGCGCAATCGGGGGTTACACTGAAGCTTTCTTT. It encodes CASAIGGYTEAFF.